The next 13 T cell receptor beta chains were all read from a single sample in a study of PD-1 blockade in mismatch repair-deficient tumors. Measured with immunoSEQ multiplex PCR; TCRdb has only the in-frame clones, and not every one. Altogether about 16,000 clones are present, 84% being singletons, with the ten largest covering over 15%. The sample consisted of PBMCs, taken before pembrolizumab treatment. These receptors were obtained from an adult with mismatch repair-deficient cancer.

J is TRBJ2-1 and V is TRBV28; D gene uncertain. V was trimmed by 4 bases and J by 8 bases, leaving 9 bases between them. This CDR3 has 12 amino acids. CDR1 and CDR2 (germline): MDHEN, SYDVKM. CDR3 sequence: CASSSMSDEQFF. The CDR3 region has the DNA TGTGCCAGCAGTTCCATGTCCGATGAGCAGTTCTTC. Full variable domain (outside the CDR3, taken from reference TRBV28 and TRBJ2-1): DVKVTQSSRYLVKRTGEKVFLECVQDMDHENMFWYRQDPGLGLRLIYFSYDVKMKEKGDIPEGYSVSREKKERFSLILESASTNQTSMYLCASSSMSDEQFFGPGTRLTVL.

The chain links TRBV6-4 to TRBJ1-1, with D maybe TRBD1 (6 bases). V lost 3 bases and J 1 base, leaving 9 bases between the germline ends. CDR1 and CDR2 from the germline V gene are MRHNA and SNTAGT. This CDR3 has 14 amino acids. CDR3: CASSEDSENTEAFF. The CDR3 bases are TGTGCCAGCAGTGAGGACAGTGAGAACACTGAAGCTTTCTTT.

This sequence joins TRBV7-9 and TRBJ2-1; D is uncertain. Germline V gene sequence: CDR1 SEHNR, CDR2 FQNEAQ (reference sequence). This CDR3 is built from 14 residues. V was shortened by 2 bases and J by 3 bases, with 8 bases between the two germline ends. DNA of the CDR3: TGTGCCAGCAGCTTAATCCAGAGCTACAATGAGCAGTTCTTC. Translating gives CASSLIQSYNEQFF. Full variable domain (rest looked up from reference TRBV7-9 and TRBJ2-1): DTGVSQNPRHKITKRGQNVTFRCDPISEHNRLYWYRQTLGQGPEFLTYFQNEAQLEKSRLLSDRFSAERPKGSFSTLEIQRTEQGDSAMYLCASSLIQSYNEQFFGPGTRLTVL.

The CDR3 region has the DNA TGCGCCAGTGAACAGGGTTCTGGGGCCAACGTCCTGACTTTC. It specifies CASEQGSGANVLTF. This chain uses TRBV5-1 with TRBJ2-6, with D possibly TRBD1 on 6 matching bases. Trimming removed 8 bases at V and 1 base at J, with 10 bases between. The CDR3 consists of 14 residues. Germline CDR1 and CDR2: SGHRS and YFSETQ.

This clone was seen only a few times. The V and J genes are TRBV7-8 and TRBJ2-5; tentatively, D is TRBD2 (6 bases). Trimming pared 5 bases from V and 9 bases from J, leaving 22 bases between. The CDR3 is made up of 15 amino acids. The V gene's germline CDR1 is SGHVS and CDR2 FQNEAQ. DNA for the CDR3: TGTGCCAGCAGCGGTGTCGGGGGTCCCACGGGTGCCCAGTACTTC. This gives the protein CASSGVGGPTGAQYF.

The V gene is TRBV21-1, the J gene TRBJ2-3. TRBV21-1 is shown as a pseudogene. The CDR3 is 17 residues long. CDR3 bases: TGTGCCAGCAGCAAAAAGGGCCTGCGCAGAGACACAGATACGCAGTATTTT. Translation: CASSKKGLRRDTDTQYF.

The chain uses TRBV5-4 and TRBJ1-2; D not certain. V was cut by 0 bases and J by 3 bases, with 12 bases left in between. This CDR3 has 15 residues. Germline CDR1 and CDR2: SGHNT and YYREEE (reference sequence). The DNA of the CDR3 is TGTGCCAGCAGCTTGGAGTTCAGTCTAGACTATGGCTACACCTTC. Translated: CASSLEFSLDYGYTF. Using reference TRBV5-4 and TRBJ1-2 for the parts outside the CDR3, the full variable domain is ETGVTQSPTHLIKTRGQQVTLRCSSQSGHNTVSWYQQALGQGPQFIFQYYREEENGRGNFPPRFSGLQFPNYSSELNVNALELDDSALYLCASSLEFSLDYGYTFGSGTRLTVV.

The V gene is TRBV11-3, the J gene TRBJ2-3; weak D call: TRBD1 (5 bases). Trimming removed 3 bases at V and 10 bases at J, with 20 bases between. The CDR3 extends over 15 amino acids. Looked up from germline, CDR1 is SGHNT and CDR2 is YENEEA. Here the CDR3 reads CASSLGATNRKAQYF. CDR3 nucleotides: TGTGCCAGCAGCTTGGGCGCCACAAACAGGAAGGCGCAGTATTTT.

The chain combines TRBV14 with TRBJ2-5; D not resolved. Trimming shortened V by 1 base and J by 2 bases, and 11 bases separated the two germline ends. The CDR3 loop spans 15 amino acids. Germline assignment: CDR1 SGHDN and CDR2 FVKESK. The CDR3 loop reads CASSQALGSQETQYF. The CDR3 DNA reads as TGTGCCAGCAGCCAAGCCCTGGGATCGCAAGAGACCCAGTACTTC.

The chain recombines TRBV30 with TRBJ2-1; 9 bases are a match to TRBD2. With V trimmed by 5 bases and J by 8 bases, 10 bases remained unmatched. The CDR3 runs 14 residues. The V gene's germline CDR1 is GTSNPN and CDR2 SVGIG (reference sequence). The CDR3 DNA sequence: TGTGCCTGGTCACTAGCGGGCCCTAACGATGAGCAGTTCTTC. It codes for CAWSLAGPNDEQFF.

The CDR3 DNA is TGTGCCAGCAGCCAAGGGACACTCTACGAGCAGTACTTC. Its translation is CASSQGTLYEQYF. This chain connects TRBV6-5 to TRBJ2-7; a possible D gene is TRBD1 (6 bases). V was cut by 6 bases and J by 3 bases, with 12 bases left in between. The CDR3 totals 13 residues. Germline values: CDR1 MNHEY, CDR2 SVGAGI.

The rearrangement uses TRBV5-1 and TRBJ2-1; 8 nucleotides align to TRBD2. The CDR3 extends over 17 amino acids. Looked up from germline, CDR1 is SGHRS and CDR2 is YFSETQ. Germline trimming cut 3 bases from V and 3 bases from J; bases unmatched to any gene: 11. CDR3 amino acids: CASSSQKTSENYNEQFF. The CDR3 DNA is TGCGCCAGCAGCTCCCAAAAGACTAGCGAAAACTACAATGAGCAGTTCTTC.

Worth noting for this clone: One end of the junction is discordant with germline, which a read error may explain. This rearrangement joins TRBV2 to TRBJ2-7; D not resolved. The V gene's germline CDR1 is SNHLY and CDR2 FYNNEI. The CDR3 consists of 10 residues. The CDR3: CASSQTGVHF. CDR3 in DNA: TGTGCCAGCAGCCAGACTGGAGTGCACTTC.